The clone carrying this TCR beta chain was seen just once. Assay used: immunoSEQ multiplex PCR; TCRdb lists only in-frame clones, some missing. The table has 150,000 to 200,000 clones, 90% seen once; the top ten hold 1.4%. This sample is part of a study of control samples from healthy donors and cancer patients. The V gene lost 7 bases and the J gene lost 7 bases, with 10 bases spanning the gap. Germline CDR1 and CDR2: SNHLY and FYNNEI. The CDR3 has 11 residues. The receptor was derived from a woman in her fifties or sixties in good health. The chain employs TRBV2 and TRBJ2-5; TRBD1 is a possible D gene (5 bases). The specimen was blood. The CDR3 loop reads CASTRDATQYF. The CDR3 nucleotides read TGTGCCAGCACCAGGGATGCGACCCAGTACTTC. The variable domain in full, completed from reference TRBV2 and TRBJ2-5, reads EPEVTQTPSHQVTQMGQEVILRCVPISNHLYFYWYRQILGQKVEFLVSFYNNEISEKSEIFDDQFSVERPDGSNFTLKIRSTKLEDSAMYFCASTRDATQYFGPGTRLLVL.